This T cell receptor beta chain emerged from a study of blood T cell repertoires in COVID-19 (dated by TCRdb to 2020 to 2021). About the investigation overall: Samples covering the acute and convalescent phases of COVID-19 were provided by collaborators in the United States, Italy and Spain. Nearly every sample came with metadata listing a de-identified subject ID, COVID-19 status, age in years and sex. The repertoires were released in a freely available public database meant as a resource for research on the immune response to SARS-CoV-2. Deeply sampled blood TCRbeta repertoires from subjects exposed to, actively infected with, or recovered from COVID-19 were included in the dataset. Where available, HLA class I and class II types were obtained from metadata supplied by the sample provider rather than from assay-based typing. Samples came from the ongoing ImmuneRACE study (first 160 participants) plus 1,254 subjects from 6 global collaborators. The prospective study material was composed of cDNA or gDNA derived from T cells, B-cell-depleted T cells, or PBMCs.

Samples from volunteer blood donors who had recovered from COVID-19 were contributed by a second Seattle source. Each collaborating institution followed its own protocols to collect whole blood in K2EDTA tubes. For TCRbeta analysis, collaborators shipped samples as frozen whole blood, isolated PBMCs, or DNA extracted from either of those sample types. What the study reported, not specific to this receptor: The amount of clinical and demographic metadata varied by source and participant and was provided uncurated.

In the case of this clone: What this receptor recognizes is not known. One base away there is no much larger clone; base qualities are not given.

The immunoSEQ Assay, a bias-controlled multiplex PCR, was used to amplify TCRbeta CDR3 regions from genomic DNA. The authors processed their data as follows. The number of nucleated cells in each sample was estimated by amplification of reference gene primers within the assay. Sequence reads were collapsed and filtered to measure the absolute abundance of every unique TCRbeta CDR3 rearrangement. Productive Simpson clonality was computed per sample as the square root of Simpson's diversity index over productive rearrangements. The clones in this table, taken by TCRdb from immuneACCESS, are in-frame only. Not every clone is retained; where verified, under half of the shortfall comes from an unresolved V gene, and the cause of the rest is unknown. V, J and clone size are taken as reported in that table, and D and trimming were inferred from the DNA itself. The sample table records some 320,000 clones; around 87% of these occur just once. About 8% of the sample rests with the top ten.

This clonotype was obtained from a woman in her fifties or sixties who had recovered from COVID-19. Sequenced sample: peripheral blood.

The bases read TGCGCCAGCAGTGAGTTGGGGACAGGGGAGTATGGCTACACCTTC. Translated, it gives CASSELGTGEYGYTF. The chain is assembled from TRBV10-2 and TRBJ1-2; 10 of the junction bases match TRBD1. At the junction V is shortened by 1 base and J by 5 bases; bases outside the gene matches: 4. Via the germline V gene, CDR1 is WSHSY and CDR2 SAAADI. The CDR3 has 15 amino acids, counting the end cysteine and phenylalanine. Only the CDR3 part of the read is kept: 45 bases, read in frame from the first base.